This T cell receptor beta chain comes out of a study of tumor-infiltrating lymphocytes in primary liver carcinoma. Out of unsorted whole blood came the blood RNA, and germline DNA was extracted as well. The authors made TCR beta cDNA from approximately 500 ng total RNA with a constant-region primer. Three nested multiplex PCR rounds of slightly modified ARM-PCR generated TCR beta libraries. Use of TRBV1-TRBV30 forward primers with a C-beta reverse primer characterized the first two PCR rounds, which lasted about 9 cycles each. TCRdb fed the multiplex PCR reads into MiXCR, producing one record per CDR3 protein. Of about 310,000 distinct CDR3 sequences in the sample, about three fifths were seen once. Between the trimmed V and J ends, which lost 3 bases and 4 bases, there was a span of 9 bases. This CDR3 has 13 amino acids.

The sequenced material came from peripheral blood. This TCR came from a woman in her twenties or thirties with primary liver carcinoma and hepatitis B virus infection. The chain is built from TRBV12-3 or TRBV12-4 and TRBJ1-2; no clear D. CDR3 sequence (DNA): TGTGCCAGCAGTTTGGGATTTGGCTATGGCTACACCTTC. Translated: CASSLGFGYGYTF.